Shown below are 10 T cell receptor beta chains from a single sample sequenced in a study of graft-versus-host responses after intestinal transplantation. TCRdb's table, derived via immunoSEQ multiplex PCR, lists solely in-frame clones and lacks some. The sample holds roughly 89,000 clones, around 91% seen once. Their target antigens are unknown. Source: unstimulated CD4+ T cells sorted from spleen or lymph node cells, taken before intestinal transplant. These receptors came from a human donor who received an intestinal transplant.

CDR3 nucleotide sequence: TGCGCCAGCAGCCGGACAGGGGGCATCTATGGCTACACCTTC. Translating it yields CASSRTGGIYGYTF. V and J are TRBV4-3 and TRBJ1-2, with 11 positions matching TRBD1. J lost 4 bases, V lost 4 bases, and 2 bases had no gene match. Germline assignment: CDR1 LGHNA and CDR2 YSLEER. This CDR3 is 14 amino acids long.

V is TRBV7-2 and J is TRBJ2-5; the D gene is possibly TRBD2 (7 bases). Germline V gives CDR1 SGHTA, CDR2 FQGNSA. The V end was cut by 5 bases, the J end by 5 bases, with 18 bases between. This CDR3 region has 15 residues. CDR3 sequence: CASSRDGGADETQYF. CDR3 sequence (DNA): TGTGCCAGCAGCCGAGATGGGGGGGCCGATGAGACCCAGTACTTC. The full variable domain, rest sourced from reference TRBV7-2 and TRBJ2-5, is GAGVSQSPSNKVTEKGKDVELRCDPISGHTALYWYRQSLGQGLEFLIYFQGNSAPDKSGLPSDRFSAERTGGSVSTLTIQRTQQEDSAVYLCASSRDGGADETQYFGPGTRLLVL.

This chain links TRBV19 with TRBJ2-1; the D gene is possibly TRBD2 (6 bases). The germline V gene encodes CDR1 LNHDA and CDR2 SQIVND (reference sequence). V lost 4 bases and J lost 0, with 13 bases in between. The CDR3 is made up of 16 amino acids. The CDR3 reads CASSTPAGYSYNEQFF. For the CDR3, the DNA is TGTGCCAGTAGTACCCCAGCGGGCTACTCCTACAATGAGCAGTTCTTC.

The chain couples TRBV2 to TRBJ2-5, with 8 bases aligning to TRBD1. The CDR3 has 14 amino acids. The trim removed 2 bases at V and 5 bases at J, leaving 4 bases unmatched. Germline V gene sequence: CDR1 SNHLY, CDR2 FYNNEI. The CDR3 loop reads CASSEQGAGETQYF. The CDR3, as DNA: TGTGCCAGCAGTGAACAGGGGGCGGGGGAGACCCAGTACTTC. The full variable domain, completed using reference TRBV2 and TRBJ2-5, is EPEVTQTPSHQVTQMGQEVILRCVPISNHLYFYWYRQILGQKVEFLVSFYNNEISEKSEIFDDQFSVERPDGSNFTLKIRSTKLEDSAMYFCASSEQGAGETQYFGPGTRLLVL.

The chain has TRBV18 and TRBJ1-1, with D tentatively TRBD1 (5 bases). CDR3 size: 17 residues. Germline CDR1 and CDR2: KGHSH and LQKENI. Trimming removed 0 bases at V and 2 bases at J, with 16 bases between. The chain's CDR3 is CASSPPLPGGANTEAFF. The DNA for the CDR3 is TGTGCCAGCTCACCACCGTTACCAGGTGGGGCCAACACTGAAGCTTTCTTT.

The CDR3 reads CASSPDRNYEQYF. The DNA of the CDR3 is TGTGCCAGCAGCCCGGACAGGAACTACGAGCAGTACTTC. The rearrangement uses TRBV5-5 and TRBJ2-7; TRBD1 matches 7 bases. The CDR3 loop spans 13 amino acids. J lost 3 bases, V lost 4 bases, and 4 bases had no gene match. Germline loops: CDR1 SGHKS, CDR2 YYEKEE (reference sequence).

The V and J genes are TRBV18 and TRBJ2-7, with TRBD1 matching 7 bases. The CDR3 totals 15 residues. The germline CDR1 and CDR2 sequences are KGHSH and LQKENI. V lost 2 bases, J lost 0 bases, and 4 bases stayed unmatched. The CDR3: CASSPTGASSYEQYF. The CDR3 bases are TGTGCCAGCTCACCAACAGGGGCCTCCTCCTACGAGCAGTACTTC.

The chain combines TRBV2 with TRBJ1-2; 8 bases are shared with TRBD1. CDR1 and CDR2 from the germline V gene are SNHLY and FYNNEI. Germline trimming cut 6 bases from V and 4 bases from J; bases unmatched to any gene: 7. The CDR3 runs to 14 residues. The CDR3 region is CASRGTGGFYGYTF. CDR3 nucleotide sequence: TGTGCCAGCAGGGGGACAGGCGGATTCTATGGCTACACCTTC.

The genes are TRBV4-3 and TRBJ2-7; 13 positions match TRBD2. The CDR3 spans 15 residues. The germline CDR1 and CDR2 sequences are LGHNA and YSLEER. J gave up 4 bases and V 2 bases, and 2 bases lay outside the gene matches. CDR3 residues: CASSQTSGGEYEQYF. The CDR3 DNA reads as TGCGCCAGCAGCCAAACTAGCGGGGGGGAATACGAGCAGTACTTC.

In its sample, this clone was seen once. The chain uses TRBV5-6 and TRBJ2-7; 9 bases map to TRBD1. V shed 3 bases and J 3 bases; nucleotides not matched to a gene: 7. Germline V gene data show CDR1 as SGHDT and CDR2 as YYEEEE. The CDR3 has 15 residues. In DNA form, the CDR3 reads TGTGCCAGCAGCTCCACGGGACAGGGATTCTACGAGCAGTACTTC. This sequence encodes CASSSTGQGFYEQYF.